The clone carrying this TCR beta chain came up many times. No antigen is known for it. V lost 3 bases to trimming and J lost 1 base, with 6 bases between them. Germline V gene data show CDR1 as SQVTM and CDR2 as ANQGSEA. This CDR3 has 13 residues. The sample originates from a study of Graves' ophthalmopathy and Graves' hyperthyroidism. Scientists amplified the TCR beta CDR3 regions from RNA transcripts. First-round RT-PCR used HTBI primers; second-round multiplex PCR followed. TCRdb re-derived calls from the multiplex PCR reads in MiXCR, one entry per CDR3 protein. The table includes some 380,000 distinct CDR3 sequences, about 16% detected once. Study-wide results and limits: Ophthalmopathy progression prediction by the model yielded a sensitivity of about 69% and a specificity of roughly 74%. Ophthalmopathy cases were distinguished from stable hyperthyroidism by a 13-signature model, reaching around 88% sensitivity and around 80% specificity. Blood was where most expanded thyroid clonotypes above 0.001 frequency also turned up.

Sequenced input: peripheral blood. This receptor was identified in a woman between 18 and 29 years old with stable Graves' hyperthyroidism. The chain combines TRBV29-1 with TRBJ2-2; D is uncertain. The CDR3 is CSVDGLNTGELFF. CDR3 bases: TGCAGCGTTGATGGGCTGAACACCGGGGAGCTGTTTTTT.